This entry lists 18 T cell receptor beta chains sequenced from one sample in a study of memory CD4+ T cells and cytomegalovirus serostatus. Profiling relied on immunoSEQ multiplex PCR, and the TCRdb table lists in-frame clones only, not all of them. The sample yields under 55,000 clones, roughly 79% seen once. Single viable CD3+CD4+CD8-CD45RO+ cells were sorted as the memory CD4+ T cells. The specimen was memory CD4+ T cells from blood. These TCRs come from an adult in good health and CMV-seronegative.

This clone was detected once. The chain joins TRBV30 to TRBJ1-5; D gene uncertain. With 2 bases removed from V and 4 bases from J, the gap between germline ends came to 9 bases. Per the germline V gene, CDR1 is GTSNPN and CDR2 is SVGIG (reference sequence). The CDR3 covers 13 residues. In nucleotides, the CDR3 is TGTGCCTGGAGTTCCGGCGCTAATCAGCCCCAGCATTTT. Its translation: CAWSSGANQPQHF.

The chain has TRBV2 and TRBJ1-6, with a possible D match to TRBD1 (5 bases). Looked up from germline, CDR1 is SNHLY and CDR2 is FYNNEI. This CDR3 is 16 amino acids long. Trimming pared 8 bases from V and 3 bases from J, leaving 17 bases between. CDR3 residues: CASGERLDSYNSPLHF. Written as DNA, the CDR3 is TGTGCCAGCGGCGAGAGGCTCGACAGCTATAATTCACCCCTCCACTTT.

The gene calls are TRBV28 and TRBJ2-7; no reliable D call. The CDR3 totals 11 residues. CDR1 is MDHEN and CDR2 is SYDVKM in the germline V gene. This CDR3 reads CVSALCYEQYF. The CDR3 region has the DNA TGTGTAAGCGCCCTTTGCTACGAGCAGTACTTC.

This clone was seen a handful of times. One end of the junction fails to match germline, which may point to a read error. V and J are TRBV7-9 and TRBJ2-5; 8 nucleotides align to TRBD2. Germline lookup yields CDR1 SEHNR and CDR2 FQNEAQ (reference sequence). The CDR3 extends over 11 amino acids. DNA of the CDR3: TGTGCCAGCAGCCCGCGGGGGGTGAGAGACTTC. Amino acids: CASSPRGVRDF.

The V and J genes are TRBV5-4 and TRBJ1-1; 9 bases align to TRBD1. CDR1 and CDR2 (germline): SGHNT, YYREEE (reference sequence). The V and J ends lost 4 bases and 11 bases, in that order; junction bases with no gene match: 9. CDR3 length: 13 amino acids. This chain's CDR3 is CASSRDRVSGAFF. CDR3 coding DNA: TGTGCCAGCAGCAGGGACAGGGTCTCGGGGGCTTTCTTT.

The CDR3 nucleotides are TGTGCCAGTAGTAAGGGGGCTGAGCGTGGGGCCAACGTCCTGACTTTC. It translates to CASSKGAERGANVLTF. The rearrangement links TRBV19 to TRBJ2-6, with 7 bases aligning to TRBD1. This CDR3 is 16 amino acids long. The V and J ends lost 4 bases and 3 bases, in that order; junction bases with no gene match: 6. The germline V gene encodes CDR1 LNHDA and CDR2 SQIVND (reference sequence).

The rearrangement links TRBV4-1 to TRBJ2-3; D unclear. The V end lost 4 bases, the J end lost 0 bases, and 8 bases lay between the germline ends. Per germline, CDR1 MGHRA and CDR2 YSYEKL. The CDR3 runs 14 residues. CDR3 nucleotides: TGCGCCAGCAGCCTAGATCCTAGCACAGATACGCAGTATTTT. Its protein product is CASSLDPSTDTQYF.

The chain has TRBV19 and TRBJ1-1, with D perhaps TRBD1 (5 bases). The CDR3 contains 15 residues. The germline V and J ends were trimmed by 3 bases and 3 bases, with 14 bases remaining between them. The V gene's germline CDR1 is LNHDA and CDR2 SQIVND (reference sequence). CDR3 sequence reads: CASSILMGLHTEAFF. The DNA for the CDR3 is TGTGCCAGTAGTATCTTGATGGGGCTACACACTGAAGCTTTCTTT.

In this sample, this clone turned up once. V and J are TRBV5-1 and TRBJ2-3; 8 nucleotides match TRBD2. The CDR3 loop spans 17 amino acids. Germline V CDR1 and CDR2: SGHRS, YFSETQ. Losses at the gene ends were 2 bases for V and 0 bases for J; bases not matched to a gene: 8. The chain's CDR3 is CASSFKPSGSSTDTQYF. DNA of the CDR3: TGCGCCAGCAGCTTCAAGCCTAGCGGGTCTAGCACAGATACGCAGTATTTT. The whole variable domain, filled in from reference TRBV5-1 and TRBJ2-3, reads KAGVTQTPRYLIKTRGQQVTLSCSPISGHRSVSWYQQTPGQGLQFLFEYFSETQRNKGNFPGRFSGRQFSNSRSEMNVSTLELGDSALYLCASSFKPSGSSTDTQYFGPGTRLTVL.

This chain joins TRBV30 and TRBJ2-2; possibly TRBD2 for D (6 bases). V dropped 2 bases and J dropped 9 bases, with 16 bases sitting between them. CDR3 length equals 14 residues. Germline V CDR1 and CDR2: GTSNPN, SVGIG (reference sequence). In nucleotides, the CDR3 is TGTGCCTGGAGTTTTCCTTTGGGGGGAAGGGAGCTGTTTTTT. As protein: CAWSFPLGGRELFF. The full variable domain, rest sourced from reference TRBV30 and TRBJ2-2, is SQTIHQWPATLVQPVGSPLSLECTVEGTSNPNLYWYRQAAGRGLQLLFYSVGIGQISSEVPQNLSASRPQDRQFILSSKKLLLSDSGFYLCAWSFPLGGRELFFGEGSRLTVL.

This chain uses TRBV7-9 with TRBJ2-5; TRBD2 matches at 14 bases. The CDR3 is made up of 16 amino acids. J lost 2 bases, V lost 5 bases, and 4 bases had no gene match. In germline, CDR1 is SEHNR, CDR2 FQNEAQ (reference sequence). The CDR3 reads CASSAGLAGDQETQYF. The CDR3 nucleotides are TGTGCCAGCAGCGCGGGACTAGCGGGAGATCAAGAGACCCAGTACTTC. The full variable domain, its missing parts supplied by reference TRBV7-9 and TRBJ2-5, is DTGVSQNPRHKITKRGQNVTFRCDPISEHNRLYWYRQTLGQGPEFLTYFQNEAQLEKSRLLSDRFSAERPKGSFSTLEIQRTEQGDSAMYLCASSAGLAGDQETQYFGPGTRLLVL.

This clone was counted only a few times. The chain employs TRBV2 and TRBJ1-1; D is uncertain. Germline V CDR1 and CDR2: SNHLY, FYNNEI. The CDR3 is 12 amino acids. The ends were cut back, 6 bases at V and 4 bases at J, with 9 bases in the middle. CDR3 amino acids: CASRWDGTEAFF. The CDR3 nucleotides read TGTGCCAGCAGGTGGGATGGCACTGAAGCTTTCTTT.

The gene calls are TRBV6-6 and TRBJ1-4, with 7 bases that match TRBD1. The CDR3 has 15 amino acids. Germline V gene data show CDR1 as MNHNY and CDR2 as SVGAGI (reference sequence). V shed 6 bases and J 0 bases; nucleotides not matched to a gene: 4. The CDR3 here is CASRDQGATNEKLFF. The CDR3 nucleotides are TGTGCCAGCAGAGATCAGGGGGCAACTAATGAAAAACTGTTTTTT.

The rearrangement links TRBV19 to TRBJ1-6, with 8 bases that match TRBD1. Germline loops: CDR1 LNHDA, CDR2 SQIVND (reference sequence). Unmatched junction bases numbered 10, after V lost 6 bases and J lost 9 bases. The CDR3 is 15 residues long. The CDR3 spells CASSPPTGEGSPLHF. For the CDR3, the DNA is TGTGCCAGTAGCCCTCCGACAGGGGAAGGTTCACCCCTCCACTTT. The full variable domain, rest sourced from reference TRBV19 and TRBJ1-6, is DGGITQSPKYLFRKEGQNVTLSCEQNLNHDAMYWYRQDPGQGLRLIYYSQIVNDFQKGDIAEGYSVSREKKESFPLTVTSAQKNPTAFYLCASSPPTGEGSPLHFGNGTRLTVT.

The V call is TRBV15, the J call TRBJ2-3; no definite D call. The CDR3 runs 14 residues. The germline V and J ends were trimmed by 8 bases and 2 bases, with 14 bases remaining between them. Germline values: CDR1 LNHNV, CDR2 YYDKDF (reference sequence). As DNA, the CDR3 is TGTGCCACCGGGGATATGGGGATCACAGATACGCAGTATTTT. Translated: CATGDMGITDTQYF.

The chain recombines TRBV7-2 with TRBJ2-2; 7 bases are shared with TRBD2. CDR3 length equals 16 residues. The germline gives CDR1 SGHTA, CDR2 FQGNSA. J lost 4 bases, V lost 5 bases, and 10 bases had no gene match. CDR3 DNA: TGTGCCAGCAGCCAAACAGGCGGCGGGAGCACCGGGGAGCTGTTTTTT. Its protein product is CASSQTGGGSTGELFF.

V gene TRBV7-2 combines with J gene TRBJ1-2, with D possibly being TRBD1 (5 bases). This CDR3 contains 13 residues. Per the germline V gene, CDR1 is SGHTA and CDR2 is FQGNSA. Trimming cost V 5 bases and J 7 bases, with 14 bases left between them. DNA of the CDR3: TGTGCCAGCAGCCGTGCGGGGGATAGTGGCTACACCTTC. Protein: CASSRAGDSGYTF. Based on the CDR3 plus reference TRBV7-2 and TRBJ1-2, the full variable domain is GAGVSQSPSNKVTEKGKDVELRCDPISGHTALYWYRQSLGQGLEFLIYFQGNSAPDKSGLPSDRFSAERTGGSVSTLTIQRTQQEDSAVYLCASSRAGDSGYTFGSGTRLTVV.

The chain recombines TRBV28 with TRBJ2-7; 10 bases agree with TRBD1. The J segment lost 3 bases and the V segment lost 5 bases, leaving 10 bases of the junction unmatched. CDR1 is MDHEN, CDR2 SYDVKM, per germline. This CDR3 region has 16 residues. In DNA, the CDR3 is TGTGCCAGCAGTACTAAGGGACAGGGGATCGTCTACGAGCAGTACTTC. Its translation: CASSTKGQGIVYEQYF.